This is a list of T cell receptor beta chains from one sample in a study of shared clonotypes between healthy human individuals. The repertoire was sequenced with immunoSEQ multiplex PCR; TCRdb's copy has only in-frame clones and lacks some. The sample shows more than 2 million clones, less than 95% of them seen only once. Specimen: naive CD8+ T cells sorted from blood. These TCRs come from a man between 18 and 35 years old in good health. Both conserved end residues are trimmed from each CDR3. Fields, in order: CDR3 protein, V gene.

ASSFDGNQPQH | TRBV5-1
ASSLLGGNTGELF | TRBV5-8
ASSLSITYEQY | TRBV27
SVALGLQY | TRBV20-1
ASREIAGSTDTQY | TRBV2
GSGSTYEQY | TRBV30
ASSPGHKETQY | TRBV7-9
ASSSIPLIGGGHEQF | TRBV28
ASSQDADLGWQY | TRBV4-1
ASSSGQGSEQF | TRBV11-3
ASSLVLAGENEQY | TRBV7-9
ASTETGPANYGYT | TRBV2
ASSDFSTPYQETQY | TRBV10-2
ASSILGYINQPQH | TRBV19
ASSPGTGVDYGYT | TRBV2
ASSQDLDGLIGNQPQH | TRBV4-2